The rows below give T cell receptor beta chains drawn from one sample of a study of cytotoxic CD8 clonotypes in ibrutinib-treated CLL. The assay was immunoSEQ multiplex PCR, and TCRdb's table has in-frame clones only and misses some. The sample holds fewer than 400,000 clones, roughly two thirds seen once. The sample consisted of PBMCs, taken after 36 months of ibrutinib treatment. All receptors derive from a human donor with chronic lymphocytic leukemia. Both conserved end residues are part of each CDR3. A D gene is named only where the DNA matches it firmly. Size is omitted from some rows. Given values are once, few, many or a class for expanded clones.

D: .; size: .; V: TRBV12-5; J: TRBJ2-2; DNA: TGTGCTAGTGGTAGCCCATCCGGGGAGCTGTTTTTT; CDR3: CASGSPSGELFF
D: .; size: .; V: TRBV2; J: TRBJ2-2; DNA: TGTGCCAGCACCCAAGTGGGGAATAGCGGGGAGCTGTTTTTT; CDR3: CASTQVGNSGELFF
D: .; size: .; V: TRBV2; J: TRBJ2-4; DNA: TGTGCCAGCAGTGACCCGGGAGACCCAGCCAAAAACATTCAGTACTTC; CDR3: CASSDPGDPAKNIQYF
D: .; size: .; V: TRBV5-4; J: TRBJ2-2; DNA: TGTGCCAGCAGCTCGAACAGGGTAGCCGGGGAGCTGTTTTTT; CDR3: CASSSNRVAGELFF
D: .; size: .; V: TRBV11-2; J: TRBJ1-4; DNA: TGTGCCAGCAGCTTAGTTGTAGCGGGGGCAAGTGAAAAACTGTTTTTT; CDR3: CASSLVVAGASEKLFF
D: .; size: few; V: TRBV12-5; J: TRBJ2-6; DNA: TGTGCTAGTGCCTTAGGGTTCTCTGGGGCCAACGTCCTGACTTTC; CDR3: CASALGFSGANVLTF
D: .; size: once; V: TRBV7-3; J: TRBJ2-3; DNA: TGTGCCAGCAGCTTAAGGCTGGCAGATACGCAGTATTTT; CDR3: CASSLRLADTQYF
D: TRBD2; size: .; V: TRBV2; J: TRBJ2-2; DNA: TGTGCCAGCAGCTCGACTAGCGGGTTGAACACCGGGGAGCTGTTTTTT; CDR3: CASSSTSGLNTGELFF
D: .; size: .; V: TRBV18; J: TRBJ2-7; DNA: TGTGCCAGCTCGGTAAGTACCGGCTCGGAGCAGTACTTC; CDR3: CASSVSTGSEQYF
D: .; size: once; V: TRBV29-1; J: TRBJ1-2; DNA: TGCAGCGTTGGGACCGCCAGTTATGGCTACACCTTC; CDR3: CSVGTASYGYTF
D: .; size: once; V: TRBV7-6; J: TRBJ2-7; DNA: TGTGCCAGCAGCTTACCCACCTACGAGCAGTACTTC; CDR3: CASSLPTYEQYF
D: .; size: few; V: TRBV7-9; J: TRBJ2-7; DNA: TGTGCCAGCTCGCCGGGGCGGGACGAGCAGTACTTC; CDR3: CASSPGRDEQYF
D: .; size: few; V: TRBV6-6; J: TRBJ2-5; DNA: TGTGCCAGCAGCCCAGGGTCCGCGGAGACCCAGTACTTC; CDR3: CASSPGSAETQYF
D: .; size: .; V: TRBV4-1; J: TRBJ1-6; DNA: TGCGCCAGCAGCCAAGTCTTGGCTTCAGGGGAGTTTCTGCGTTCACCCCTCCACTTT; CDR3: CASSQVLASGEFLRSPLHF
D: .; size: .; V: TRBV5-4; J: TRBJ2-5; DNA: TGTGCCAGCAGCCCCAGCGGCGAGACCCAGTACTTC; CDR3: CASSPSGETQYF
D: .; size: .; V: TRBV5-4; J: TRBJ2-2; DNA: TGTGCCAGCAGCGTAGGCAGGGACCAACCGAACACCGGGGAGCTGTTTTTT; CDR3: CASSVGRDQPNTGELFF
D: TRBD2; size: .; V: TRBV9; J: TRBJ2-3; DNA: TGTGCCAGCAACAGACTAGCGGGGGGCACAGATACGCAGTATTTT; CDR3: CASNRLAGGTDTQYF
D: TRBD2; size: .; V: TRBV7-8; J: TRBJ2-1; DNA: TGTGCCAGCAGCTTAGGCTCCCCAGCCCTAGCGGTCCGAAGCTCCTACAATGAGCAGTTCTTC; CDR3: CASSLGSPALAVRSSYNEQFF
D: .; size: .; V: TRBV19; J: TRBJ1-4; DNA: TGTGCCAGTAGCCGGGTAGAGAGGGGGTTTGAAAAACTGTTTTTT; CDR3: CASSRVERGFEKLFF
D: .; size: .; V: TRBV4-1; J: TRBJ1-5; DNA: TGCGCCAGCAGCCAAGATCCCAGTAATCAGCCCCAGCATTTT; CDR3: CASSQDPSNQPQHF
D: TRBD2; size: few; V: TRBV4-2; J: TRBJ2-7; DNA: TGTGCCAGCAGCCAAGATTCGGGGACTACTATATACGAGCAGTACTTC; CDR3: CASSQDSGTTIYEQYF
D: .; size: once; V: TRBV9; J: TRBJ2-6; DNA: TGTGCCAGCAGCGGCCGTAGTGGTGGGGCCAACGTCCTGACTTTC; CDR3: CASSGRSGGANVLTF
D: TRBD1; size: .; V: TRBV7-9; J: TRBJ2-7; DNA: TGTGCCAGCAGCTTAACAGGGGGGAAGGCCTACGAGCAGTACTTC; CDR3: CASSLTGGKAYEQYF
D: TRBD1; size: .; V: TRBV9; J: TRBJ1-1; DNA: TGTGCCAGCAGCCTTAGGGACAGTATGAACACTGAAGCTTTCTTT; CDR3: CASSLRDSMNTEAFF
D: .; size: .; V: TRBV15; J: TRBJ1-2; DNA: TGTGCCACCAGTTTAGGCGCCTCGGGGGGCTACACCTTC; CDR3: CATSLGASGGYTF
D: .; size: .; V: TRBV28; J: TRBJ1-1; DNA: TGTGCCAGCAGTTTGACAGGAGCTCTGTCCTTGAGTAACACTGAAGCTTTCTTT; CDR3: CASSLTGALSLSNTEAFF
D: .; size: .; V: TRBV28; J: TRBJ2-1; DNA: TGTGCCAGCAGTAAAGACCCGGGGAGGCAGTTCTTC; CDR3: CASSKDPGRQFF
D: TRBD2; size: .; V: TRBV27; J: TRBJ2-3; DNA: TGTGCCAGCAAACTAGCGGGAGGGGCTGGCACAGATACGCAGTATTTT; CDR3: CASKLAGGAGTDTQYF
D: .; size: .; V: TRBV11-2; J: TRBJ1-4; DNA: TGTGCCAGCAGCTTTGGGGCTCGCCAGGGTCTAGGCGAAAAACTGTTTTTT; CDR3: CASSFGARQGLGEKLFF
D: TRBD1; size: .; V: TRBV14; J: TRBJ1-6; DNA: TGTGCCAGCAGCCAAGGACAGGGGACTTCACCCCTCCACTTT; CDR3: CASSQGQGTSPLHF
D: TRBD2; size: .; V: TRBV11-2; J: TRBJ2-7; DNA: TGTGCCAGCAGCATTAGCGGGAACTACGAGCAGTACTTC; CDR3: CASSISGNYEQYF
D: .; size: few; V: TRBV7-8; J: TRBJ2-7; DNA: TGTGCCAGCAGCTTAGGAGTTAGCTACGAGCAGTACTTC; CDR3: CASSLGVSYEQYF
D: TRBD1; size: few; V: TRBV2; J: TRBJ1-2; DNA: TGTGCCAGCAGTCGGGACAGAGGGTGGTTTGGCTACACCTTC; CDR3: CASSRDRGWFGYTF
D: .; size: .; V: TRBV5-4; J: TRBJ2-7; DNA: TGTGCCAGCAGCGAAGTGGGCCAGTCCTACGAGCAGTACTTC; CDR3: CASSEVGQSYEQYF
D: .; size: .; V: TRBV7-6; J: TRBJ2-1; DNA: TGTGCCAGCAGCTTAGTCCAGGGACTCAATGTTGAGCAGTTCTTC; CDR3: CASSLVQGLNVEQFF
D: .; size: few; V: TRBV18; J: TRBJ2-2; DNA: TGTGCCAGCTCACGGGGCGGAAACACCGGGGAGCTGTTTTTT; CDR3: CASSRGGNTGELFF
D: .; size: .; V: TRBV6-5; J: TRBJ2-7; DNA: TGTGCCAGCAGTTTTCAGCGGAGCTCCTACGAGCAGTACTTC; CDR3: CASSFQRSSYEQYF
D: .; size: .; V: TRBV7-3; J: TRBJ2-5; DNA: TGTGCCAGCAGCTTGACGGGAGTGGAGACCCAGTACTTC; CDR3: CASSLTGVETQYF
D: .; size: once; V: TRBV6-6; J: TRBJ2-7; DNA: TGTGCCAGCAGTTACTCGACAGTAACCTCCTACGAGCAGTACTTC; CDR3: CASSYSTVTSYEQYF
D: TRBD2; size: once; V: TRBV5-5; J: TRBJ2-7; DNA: TGTGCCAGCAGCAAGGGACTAGCGGGTCACAACTACGAGCAGTACTTC; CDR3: CASSKGLAGHNYEQYF
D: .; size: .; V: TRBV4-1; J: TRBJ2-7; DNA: TGCGCCAGCAGCCAAGCCGGAACAGGGATGGCTTCCTACGAGCAGTACTTC; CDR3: CASSQAGTGMASYEQYF
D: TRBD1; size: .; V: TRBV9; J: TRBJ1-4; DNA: TGTGCCAGCAGCGTAGGGTACCGGGACAGGGGGCGAAGAGAAAAACTGTTTTTT; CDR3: CASSVGYRDRGRREKLFF
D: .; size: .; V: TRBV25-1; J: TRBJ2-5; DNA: TGTGCCAGCACCGAAGGGCGGGGAACCCAGTACTTC; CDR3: CASTEGRGTQYF
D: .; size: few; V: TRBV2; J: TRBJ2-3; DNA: TGTGCCAGCAGTGAATCGCCCCGAAGCACAGATACGCAGTATTTT; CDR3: CASSESPRSTDTQYF
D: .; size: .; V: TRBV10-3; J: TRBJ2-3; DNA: TGTGCCATCAGGCCCCCTAGAATACGTGGCACAGATACGCAGTATTTT; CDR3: CAIRPPRIRGTDTQYF
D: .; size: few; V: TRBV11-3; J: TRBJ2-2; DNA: TGTGCCAGCAGCCACAGAAACACCGGGGAGCTGTTTTTT; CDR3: CASSHRNTGELFF
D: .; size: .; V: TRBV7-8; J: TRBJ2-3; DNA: TGTGCCAGCAGCTTAGCGCCCTGGGGCACAGATACGCAGTATTTT; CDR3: CASSLAPWGTDTQYF
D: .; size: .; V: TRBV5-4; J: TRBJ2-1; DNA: TGTGCCAGCAGCTTAGGCGCTAGTTTCTCCTACAATGAGCAGTTCTTC; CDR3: CASSLGASFSYNEQFF
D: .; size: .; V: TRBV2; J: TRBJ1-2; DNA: TGTGCCAGCAGTGAAGCCGGACGGTTCTATGGCTACACCTTC; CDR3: CASSEAGRFYGYTF
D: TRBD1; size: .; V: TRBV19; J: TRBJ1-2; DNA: TGTGCCAGTAGTCCCCCGACAGGGCCCTTCTATGGCTACACCTTC; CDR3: CASSPPTGPFYGYTF
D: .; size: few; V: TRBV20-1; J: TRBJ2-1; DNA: TGCAGTAAAAGCCTCTACAATGAGCAGTTCTTC; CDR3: CSKSLYNEQFF
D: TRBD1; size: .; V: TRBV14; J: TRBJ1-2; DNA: TGTGCCAGCAGCCTGAGGACAGGGACCTCCAACTATGGCTACACCTTC; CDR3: CASSLRTGTSNYGYTF
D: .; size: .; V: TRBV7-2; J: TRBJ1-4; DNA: TGTGCCAGCAGCTTTAGTAATGAAAAACTGTTTTTT; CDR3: CASSFSNEKLFF
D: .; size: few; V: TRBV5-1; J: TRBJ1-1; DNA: TGCGCCAGCAGCTTTTTAGGGGGCACTGAAGCTTTCTTT; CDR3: CASSFLGGTEAFF
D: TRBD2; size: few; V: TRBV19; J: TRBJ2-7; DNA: TGTGCCAGTAGTCCGGGACTAGCTGACTACGAGCAGTACTTC; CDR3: CASSPGLADYEQYF
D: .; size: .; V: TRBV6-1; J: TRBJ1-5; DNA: TGTGCCAGCACCGGGAACAGCAATCAGCCCCAGCATTTT; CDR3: CASTGNSNQPQHF
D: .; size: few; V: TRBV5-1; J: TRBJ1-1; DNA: TGCGCCAGCAGCTTGGCGAATGGTAACAGACAAGCTTTCTTT; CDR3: CASSLANGNRQAFF
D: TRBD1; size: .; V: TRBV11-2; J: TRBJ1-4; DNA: TGTGCCAGCAGCGCAGACGGGACAGGGTTTGAAAAACTGTTTTTT; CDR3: CASSADGTGFEKLFF
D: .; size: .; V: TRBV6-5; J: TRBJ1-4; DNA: TGTGCCAGCAGTTACAGATTCGGCAGGATCAATGAAAAACTGTTTTTT; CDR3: CASSYRFGRINEKLFF
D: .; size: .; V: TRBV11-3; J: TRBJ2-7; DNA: TGTGCCAGCAGCTTAACTTACGGGACCTCCTACGAGCAGTACTTC; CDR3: CASSLTYGTSYEQYF